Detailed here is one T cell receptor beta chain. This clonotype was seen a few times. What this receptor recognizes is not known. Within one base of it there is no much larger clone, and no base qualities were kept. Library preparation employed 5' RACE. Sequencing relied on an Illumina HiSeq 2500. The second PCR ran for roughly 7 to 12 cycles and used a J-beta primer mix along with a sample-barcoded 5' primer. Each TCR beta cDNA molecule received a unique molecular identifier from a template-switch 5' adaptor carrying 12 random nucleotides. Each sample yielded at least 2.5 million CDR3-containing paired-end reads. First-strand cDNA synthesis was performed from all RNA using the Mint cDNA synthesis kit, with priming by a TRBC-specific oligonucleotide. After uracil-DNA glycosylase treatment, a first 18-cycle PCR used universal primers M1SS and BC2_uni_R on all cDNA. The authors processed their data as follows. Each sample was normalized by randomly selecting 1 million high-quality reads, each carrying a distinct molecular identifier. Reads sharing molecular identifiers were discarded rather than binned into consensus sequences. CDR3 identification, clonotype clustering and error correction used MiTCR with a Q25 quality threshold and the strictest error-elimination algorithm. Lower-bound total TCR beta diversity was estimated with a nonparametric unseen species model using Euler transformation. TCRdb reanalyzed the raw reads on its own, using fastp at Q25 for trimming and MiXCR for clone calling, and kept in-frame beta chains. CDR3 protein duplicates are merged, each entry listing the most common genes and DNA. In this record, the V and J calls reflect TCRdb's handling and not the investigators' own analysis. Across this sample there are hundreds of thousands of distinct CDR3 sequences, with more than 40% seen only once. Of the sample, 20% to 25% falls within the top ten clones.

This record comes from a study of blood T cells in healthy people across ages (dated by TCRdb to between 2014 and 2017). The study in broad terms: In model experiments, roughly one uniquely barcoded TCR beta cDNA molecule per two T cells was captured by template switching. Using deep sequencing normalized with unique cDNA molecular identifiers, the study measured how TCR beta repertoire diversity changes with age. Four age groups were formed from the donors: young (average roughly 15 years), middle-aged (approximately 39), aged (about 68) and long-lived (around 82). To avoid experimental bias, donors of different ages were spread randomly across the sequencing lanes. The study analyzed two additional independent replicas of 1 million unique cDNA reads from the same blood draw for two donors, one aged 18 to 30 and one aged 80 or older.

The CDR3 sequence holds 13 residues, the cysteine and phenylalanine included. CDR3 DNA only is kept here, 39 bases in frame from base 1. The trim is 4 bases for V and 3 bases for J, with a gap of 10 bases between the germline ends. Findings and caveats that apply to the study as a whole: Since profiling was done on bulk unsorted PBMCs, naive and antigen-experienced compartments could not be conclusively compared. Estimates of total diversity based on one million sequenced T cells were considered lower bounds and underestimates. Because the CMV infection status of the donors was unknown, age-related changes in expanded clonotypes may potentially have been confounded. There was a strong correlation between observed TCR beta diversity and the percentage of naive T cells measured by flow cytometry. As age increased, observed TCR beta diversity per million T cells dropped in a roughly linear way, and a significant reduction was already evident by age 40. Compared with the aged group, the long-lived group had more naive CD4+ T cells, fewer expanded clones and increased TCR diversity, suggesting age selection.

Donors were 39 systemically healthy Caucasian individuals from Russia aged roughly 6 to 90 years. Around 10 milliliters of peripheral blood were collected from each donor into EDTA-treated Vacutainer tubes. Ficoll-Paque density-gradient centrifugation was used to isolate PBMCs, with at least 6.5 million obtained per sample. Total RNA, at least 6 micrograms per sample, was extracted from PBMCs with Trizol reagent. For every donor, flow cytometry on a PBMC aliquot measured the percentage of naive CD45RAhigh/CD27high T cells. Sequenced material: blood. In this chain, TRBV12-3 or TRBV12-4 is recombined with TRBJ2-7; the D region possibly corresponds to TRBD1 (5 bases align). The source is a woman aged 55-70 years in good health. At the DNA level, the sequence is TGTGCCAGCAGTTCAGGGCGGTACTACGAGCAGTACTTC. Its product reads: CASSSGRYYEQYF.